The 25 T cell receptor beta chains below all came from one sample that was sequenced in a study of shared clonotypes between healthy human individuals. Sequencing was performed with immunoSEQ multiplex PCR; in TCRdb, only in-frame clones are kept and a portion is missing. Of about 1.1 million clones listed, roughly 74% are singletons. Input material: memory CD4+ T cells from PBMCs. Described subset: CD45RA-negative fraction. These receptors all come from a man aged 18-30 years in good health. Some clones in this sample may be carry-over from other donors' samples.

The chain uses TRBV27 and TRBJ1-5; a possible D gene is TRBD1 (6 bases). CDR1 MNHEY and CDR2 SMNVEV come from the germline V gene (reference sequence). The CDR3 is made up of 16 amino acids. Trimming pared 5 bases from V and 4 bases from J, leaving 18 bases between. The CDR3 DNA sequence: TGTGCCAGCAGTCCGATGGACAGTACGTGGAATCAGCCCCAGCATTTT. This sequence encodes CASSPMDSTWNQPQHF.

The CDR3 coding sequence is TGTGCCAGCGCTTACGACGGAAACTATGGCTACACCTTC. As protein: CASAYDGNYGYTF. The rearrangement joins TRBV7-9 to TRBJ1-2; D unresolved. Germline CDR1 SEHNR, CDR2 FQNEAQ (reference sequence). Trimming stripped 8 bases from V and 2 bases from J, with 12 bases between. The CDR3 totals 13 residues. Drawing the rest from reference TRBV7-9 and TRBJ1-2, the complete variable domain is DTGVSQNPRHKITKRGQNVTFRCDPISEHNRLYWYRQTLGQGPEFLTYFQNEAQLEKSRLLSDRFSAERPKGSFSTLEIQRTEQGDSAMYLCASAYDGNYGYTFGSGTRLTVV.

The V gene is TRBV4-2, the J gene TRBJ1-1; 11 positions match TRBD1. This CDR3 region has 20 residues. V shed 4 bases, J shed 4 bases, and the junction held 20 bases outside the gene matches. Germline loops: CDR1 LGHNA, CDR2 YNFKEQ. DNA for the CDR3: TGTGCCAGCAGCCGTAGAATCGGGACAGGGGGAACGGGTATGAGCACTGAAGCTTTCTTT. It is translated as CASSRRIGTGGTGMSTEAFF.

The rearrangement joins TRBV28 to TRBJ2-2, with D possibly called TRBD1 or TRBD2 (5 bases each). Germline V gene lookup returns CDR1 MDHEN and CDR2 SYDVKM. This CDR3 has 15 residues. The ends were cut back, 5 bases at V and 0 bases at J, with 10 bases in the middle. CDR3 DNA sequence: TGTGCCAGCAGTGGGGGTCCTGCGAACACCGGGGAGCTGTTTTTT. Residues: CASSGGPANTGELFF.

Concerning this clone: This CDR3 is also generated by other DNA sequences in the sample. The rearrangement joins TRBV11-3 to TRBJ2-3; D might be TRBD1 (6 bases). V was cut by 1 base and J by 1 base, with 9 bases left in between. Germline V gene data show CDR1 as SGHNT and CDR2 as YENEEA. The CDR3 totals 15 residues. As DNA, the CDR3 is TGTGCCAGCAGCTTAGGGGGGCGAGGCACAGATACGCAGTATTTT. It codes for CASSLGGRGTDTQYF. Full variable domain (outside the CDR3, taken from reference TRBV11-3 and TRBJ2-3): EAGVVQSPRYKIIEKKQPVAFWCNPISGHNTLYWYLQNLGQGPELLIRYENEEAVDDSQLPKDRFSAERLKGVDSTLKIQPAELGDSAVYLCASSLGGRGTDTQYFGPGTRLTVL.

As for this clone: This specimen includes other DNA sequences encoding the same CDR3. CDR3 sequence (DNA): TGTGCCAGCAGTGTTAGGATCTCTGGAAACACCATATATTTT. This translates into CASSVRISGNTIYF. V gene TRBV2 combines with J gene TRBJ1-3; D uncertain. V gave up 4 bases and J gave up 0 bases, with 7 bases separating them. Looked up from germline, CDR1 is SNHLY and CDR2 is FYNNEI. This CDR3 region has 14 residues.

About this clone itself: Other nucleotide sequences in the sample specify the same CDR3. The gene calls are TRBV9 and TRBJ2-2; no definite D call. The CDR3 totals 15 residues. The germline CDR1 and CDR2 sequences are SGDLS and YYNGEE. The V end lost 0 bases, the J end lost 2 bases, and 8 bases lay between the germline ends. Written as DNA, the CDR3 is TGTGCCAGCAGCGTAGGCCCCGAAAACACCGGGGAGCTGTTTTTT. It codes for CASSVGPENTGELFF.

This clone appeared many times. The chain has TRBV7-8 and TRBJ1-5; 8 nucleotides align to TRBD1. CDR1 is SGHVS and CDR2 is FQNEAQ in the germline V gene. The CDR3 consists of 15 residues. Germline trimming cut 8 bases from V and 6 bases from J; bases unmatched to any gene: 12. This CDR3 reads CASQVGQGVGQPQHF. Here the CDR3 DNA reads TGTGCCAGCCAAGTAGGACAGGGCGTCGGTCAGCCCCAGCATTTT.

The CDR3 reads CASSLLGGGYTEAFF. CDR3 DNA sequence: TGTGCCAGCAGCTTGCTCGGGGGAGGGTACACTGAAGCTTTCTTT. This chain uses TRBV5-6 with TRBJ1-1; D possibly corresponds to TRBD1 (5 bases). CDR3 size: 15 residues. V lost 1 base, J lost 3 bases, and 13 bases lay in between. Looked up from germline, CDR1 is SGHDT and CDR2 is YYEEEE. Together with reference TRBV5-6 and TRBJ1-1, the CDR3 gives the full variable domain: DAGVTQSPTHLIKTRGQQVTLRCSPKSGHDTVSWYQQALGQGPQFIFQYYEEEERQRGNFPDRFSGHQFPNYSSELNVNALLLGDSALYLCASSLLGGGYTEAFFGQGTRLTVV.

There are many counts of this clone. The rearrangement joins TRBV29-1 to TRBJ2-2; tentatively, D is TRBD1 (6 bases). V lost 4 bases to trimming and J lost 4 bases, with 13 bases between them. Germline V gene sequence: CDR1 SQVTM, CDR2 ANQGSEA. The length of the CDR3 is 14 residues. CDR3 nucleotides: TGCAGCGTTGGCACAGGGCTGGTCACCGGGGAGCTGTTTTTT. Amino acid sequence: CSVGTGLVTGELFF.

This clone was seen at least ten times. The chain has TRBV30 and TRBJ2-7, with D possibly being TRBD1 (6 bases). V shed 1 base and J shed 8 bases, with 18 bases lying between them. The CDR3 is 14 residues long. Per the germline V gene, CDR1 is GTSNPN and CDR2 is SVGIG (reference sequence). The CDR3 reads CAWSARKTGWKQYF. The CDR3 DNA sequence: TGTGCCTGGAGTGCAAGAAAAACAGGGTGGAAGCAGTACTTC.

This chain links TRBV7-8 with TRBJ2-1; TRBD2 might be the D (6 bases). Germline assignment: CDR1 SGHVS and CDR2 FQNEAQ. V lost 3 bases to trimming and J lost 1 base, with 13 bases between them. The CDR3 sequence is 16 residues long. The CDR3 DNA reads TGTGCCAGCAGCTTTGGGACTTGGGGTTCCTACAATGAGCAGTTCTTC. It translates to CASSFGTWGSYNEQFF.

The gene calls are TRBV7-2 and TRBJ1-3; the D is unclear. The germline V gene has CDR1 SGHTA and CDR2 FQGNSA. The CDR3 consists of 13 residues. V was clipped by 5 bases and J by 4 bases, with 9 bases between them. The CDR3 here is CASSMESGNTIYF. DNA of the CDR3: TGTGCCAGCAGCATGGAGTCCGGAAACACCATATATTTT.

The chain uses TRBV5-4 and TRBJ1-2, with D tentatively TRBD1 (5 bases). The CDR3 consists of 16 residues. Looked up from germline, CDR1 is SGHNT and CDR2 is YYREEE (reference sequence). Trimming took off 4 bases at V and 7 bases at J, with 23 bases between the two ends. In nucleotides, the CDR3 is TGTGCCAGCAGCAGCCAGGCAGGGTCTGGGGGAGGTGGCTACACCTTC. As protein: CASSSQAGSGGGGYTF.

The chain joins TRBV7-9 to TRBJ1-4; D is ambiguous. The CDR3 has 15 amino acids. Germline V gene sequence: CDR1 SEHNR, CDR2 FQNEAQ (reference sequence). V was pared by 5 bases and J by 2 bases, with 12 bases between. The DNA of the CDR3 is TGTGCCAGCAGCGACCGGGAAGGTACTAATGAAAAACTGTTTTTT. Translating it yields CASSDREGTNEKLFF.

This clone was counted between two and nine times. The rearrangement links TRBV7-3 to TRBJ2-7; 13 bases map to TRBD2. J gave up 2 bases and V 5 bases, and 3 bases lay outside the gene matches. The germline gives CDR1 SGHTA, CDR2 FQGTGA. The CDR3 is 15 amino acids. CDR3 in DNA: TGTGCCAGCAGCCAGGGACTAGCGGGGACCTACGAGCAGTACTTC. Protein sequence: CASSQGLAGTYEQYF.

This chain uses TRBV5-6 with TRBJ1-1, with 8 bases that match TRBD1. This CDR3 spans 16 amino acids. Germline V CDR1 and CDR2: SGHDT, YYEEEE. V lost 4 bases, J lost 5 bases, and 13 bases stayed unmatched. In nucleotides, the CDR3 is TGTGCCAGCAGCCTTAATTTCCAGGGGGCTGTGACTGAAGCTTTCTTT. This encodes CASSLNFQGAVTEAFF.

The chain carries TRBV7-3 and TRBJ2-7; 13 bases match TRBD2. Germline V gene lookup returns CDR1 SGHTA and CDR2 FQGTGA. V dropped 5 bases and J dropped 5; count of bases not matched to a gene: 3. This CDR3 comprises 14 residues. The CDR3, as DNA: TGTGCCAGCAGCCACGGACTAGCGGGAGACGAGCAGTACTTC. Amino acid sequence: CASSHGLAGDEQYF.

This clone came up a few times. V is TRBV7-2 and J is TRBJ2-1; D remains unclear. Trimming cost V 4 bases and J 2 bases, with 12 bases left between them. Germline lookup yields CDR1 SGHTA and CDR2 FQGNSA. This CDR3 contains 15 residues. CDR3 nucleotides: TGTGCCAGCAGCTCCCCGTCCAGGACCTACAATGAGCAGTTCTTC. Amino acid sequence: CASSSPSRTYNEQFF.

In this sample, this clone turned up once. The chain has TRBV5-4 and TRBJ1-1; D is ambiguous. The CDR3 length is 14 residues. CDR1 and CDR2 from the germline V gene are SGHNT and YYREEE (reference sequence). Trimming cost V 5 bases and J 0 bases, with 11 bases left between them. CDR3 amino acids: CASRSQDLNTEAFF. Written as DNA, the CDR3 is TGTGCCAGCAGATCCCAGGACTTGAACACTGAAGCTTTCTTT.

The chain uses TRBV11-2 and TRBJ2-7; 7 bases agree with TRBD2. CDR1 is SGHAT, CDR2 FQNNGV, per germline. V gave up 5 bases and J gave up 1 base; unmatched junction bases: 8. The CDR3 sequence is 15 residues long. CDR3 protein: CASSLLASGSYEQYF. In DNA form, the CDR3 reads TGTGCCAGCAGCCTGCTGGCTAGCGGTTCCTACGAGCAGTACTTC.

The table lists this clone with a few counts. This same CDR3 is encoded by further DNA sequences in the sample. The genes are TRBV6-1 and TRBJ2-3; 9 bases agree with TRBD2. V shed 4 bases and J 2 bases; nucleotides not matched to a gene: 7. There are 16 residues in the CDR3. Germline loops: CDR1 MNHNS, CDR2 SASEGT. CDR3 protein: CASSGGLAGPTDTQYF. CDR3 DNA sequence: TGTGCCAGCAGTGGGGGGCTAGCGGGACCCACAGATACGCAGTATTTT.

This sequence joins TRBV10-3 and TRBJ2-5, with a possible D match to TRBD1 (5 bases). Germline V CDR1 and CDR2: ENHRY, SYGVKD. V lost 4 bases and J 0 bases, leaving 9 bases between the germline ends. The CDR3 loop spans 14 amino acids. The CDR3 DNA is TGTGCCATCAGTGGGACAACCTACCAAGAGACCCAGTACTTC. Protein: CAISGTTYQETQYF.

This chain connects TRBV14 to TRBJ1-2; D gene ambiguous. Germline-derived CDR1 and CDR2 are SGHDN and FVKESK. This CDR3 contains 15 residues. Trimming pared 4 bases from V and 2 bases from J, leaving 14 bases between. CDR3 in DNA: TGTGCCAGCAGCCCGATTTGGGAGGCGAACTATGGCTACACCTTC. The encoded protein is CASSPIWEANYGYTF.

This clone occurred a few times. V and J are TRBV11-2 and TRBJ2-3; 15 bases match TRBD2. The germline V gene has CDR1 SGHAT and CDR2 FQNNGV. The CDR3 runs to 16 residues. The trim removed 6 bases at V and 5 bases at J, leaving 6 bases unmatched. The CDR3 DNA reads TGTGCCAGCAGTCAGGGACTAGCGGGAGGAGAAGATACGCAGTATTTT. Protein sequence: CASSQGLAGGEDTQYF. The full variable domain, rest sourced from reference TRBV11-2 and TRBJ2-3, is EAGVAQSPRYKIIEKRQSVAFWCNPISGHATLYWYQQILGQGPKLLIQFQNNGVVDDSQLPKDRFSAERLKGVDSTLKIQPAKLEDSAVYLCASSQGLAGGEDTQYFGPGTRLTVL.